Below are 3 T cell receptor beta chains sequenced from a single sample in a study of T cells in pancreatic ductal adenocarcinoma. Assay used: immunoSEQ multiplex PCR; TCRdb lists only in-frame clones, some missing. This repertoire shows about 12,000 clones, 86% found once; its top ten account for around 18%. Surgery without prior neoadjuvant therapy was the treatment of the selected pancreatic ductal adenocarcinoma patients. The sequencing input was PBMCs. These receptors all come from a human donor with pancreatic ductal adenocarcinoma.

The chain links TRBV11-2 to TRBJ2-5, with 11 bases matching TRBD2. This CDR3 contains 16 residues. Germline V gene data show CDR1 as SGHAT and CDR2 as FQNNGV. V was clipped by 2 bases and J by 7 bases; unmatched bases: 9. The CDR3 here is CASSLTISGGAGTQYF. The CDR3 DNA reads TGTGCCAGCAGCTTAACCATTAGCGGGGGGGCAGGGACCCAGTACTTC.

As DNA, the CDR3 is TGTGCCAGCAGTCCCGAGCGGGGGAAGCAGTTCTTC. Amino acids: CASSPERGKQFF. V gene TRBV27 combines with J gene TRBJ2-1; 8 nucleotides line up with TRBD2. CDR1 MNHEY and CDR2 SMNVEV come from the germline V gene (reference sequence). The CDR3 runs 12 residues. V was pared by 5 bases and J by 11 bases, with 5 bases of the junction left unmatched.

This clone was seen just once. The chain employs TRBV11-3 and TRBJ1-1; no reliable D call. The V gene lost 4 bases and the J gene lost 0 bases, with 12 bases spanning the gap. The CDR3 consists of 15 residues. The germline CDR1 and CDR2 sequences are SGHNT and YENEEA. The CDR3 here is CASSSLPDMNTEAFF. DNA of the CDR3: TGTGCCAGCAGCTCATTGCCAGACATGAACACTGAAGCTTTCTTT.